This TCR beta chain was retrieved from a study of blood T cell repertoires in COVID-19. Study-wide background: Acute and convalescent COVID-19 samples came from the United States, Italy and Spain. In each case, the material was cDNA or gDNA derived from T cells, B-cell-depleted T cells, or PBMCs.

CDR3 length: 13 residues. Germline values: CDR1 KGHSH, CDR2 LQKENI. Losses at the gene ends were 3 bases for V and 8 bases for J; bases not matched to a gene: 6. The method was immunoSEQ multiplex PCR; TCRdb's version includes in-frame clones alone and lacks a portion of them. The data contain around 200,000 clones, roughly 78% of them singletons. The V and J genes are TRBV18 and TRBJ1-1; 7 positions agree with TRBD1. What was sequenced was peripheral blood. The source is an elderly woman with active or convalescent COVID-19. CDR3: CASSPQGQLEAFF. Written as DNA, the CDR3 is TGTGCCAGCTCACCTCAGGGACAGCTGGAAGCTTTCTTT.